Following are 30 T cell receptor beta chains from one sample sequenced in a study of cytomegalovirus exposure and HLA in healthy donors. The primer mix had 60 Vbeta and 13 Jbeta primers. Produced via immunoSEQ multiplex PCR; TCRdb's table is partial and in-frame only. This table has 95,000 to 100,000 clones, roughly three quarters appearing once. Source material: PBMCs. Every receptor here comes from a man in his forties in good health and CMV-seronegative.

This rearrangement joins TRBV29-1 to TRBJ2-5; 10 bases agree with TRBD2. Trimming removed 4 bases from V and 0 bases from J; junction bases left unmatched: 14. The CDR3 is 18 amino acids. Germline CDR1 and CDR2: SQVTM and ANQGSEA. The CDR3 DNA sequence: TGCAGCGTTGCCCCGCTAGCGGGAGATTACATACACCAAGAGACCCAGTACTTC. Residues: CSVAPLAGDYIHQETQYF.

The rearrangement links TRBV6-5 to TRBJ1-5; tentatively, D is TRBD1 (5 bases). The CDR3 is 14 residues long. The V gene's germline CDR1 is MNHEY and CDR2 SVGAGI. V was clipped by 5 bases and J by 3 bases, with 11 bases between them. The CDR3 spells CASSRDSINQPQHF. For the CDR3, the DNA is TGTGCCAGCAGTCGAGACAGCATCAATCAGCCCCAGCATTTT.

The chain links TRBV28 to TRBJ2-7, with D unresolved. The CDR3 covers 20 residues. The germline gives CDR1 MDHEN, CDR2 SYDVKM. Trimming took off 3 bases at V and 3 bases at J, with 30 bases between the two ends. The CDR3 sequence is CASSFSPGSRPNHLSYEQYF. CDR3 nucleotides: TGTGCCAGCAGTTTCTCCCCTGGGTCCAGGCCGAACCACCTAAGCTACGAGCAGTACTTC.

This chain links TRBV6-6 with TRBJ1-5; no clear D gene. Germline V gene data show CDR1 as MNHNY and CDR2 as SVGAGI (reference sequence). The CDR3 loop spans 16 amino acids. Trimming pared 0 bases from V and 3 bases from J, leaving 12 bases between. CDR3 region: CASSYSMARLNQPQHF. CDR3 sequence (DNA): TGTGCCAGCAGTTACTCGATGGCCAGACTCAATCAGCCCCAGCATTTT.

With respect to this clone: One end of the junction is discordant with germline, which a read error may explain. J is TRBJ2-7 and V is TRBV7-9; 7 bases match TRBD1. Per the germline V gene, CDR1 is SEHNR and CDR2 is FQNEAQ (reference sequence). The CDR3 extends over 15 amino acids. DNA for the CDR3: TGTTCCAGCAGCGGTGGGACAGAGCTCTCCTACGAGCAGTACTTC. Translating it yields CSSSGGTELSYEQYF.

The V gene is TRBV7-2, the J gene TRBJ1-3; maybe TRBD1 (5 bases). In germline, CDR1 is SGHTA, CDR2 FQGNSA. V dropped 3 bases and J dropped 1 base, with 16 bases sitting between them. This CDR3 comprises 17 residues. The CDR3 DNA follows: TGTGCCAGCAGCTTGTCCCAGGGATTCCTTTCTGGAAACACCATATATTTT. This sequence encodes CASSLSQGFLSGNTIYF.

This clone was found once. The chain is built from TRBV15 and TRBJ1-1; D might be TRBD1 (6 bases). The CDR3 runs to 15 residues. Germline V gives CDR1 LNHNV, CDR2 YYDKDF (reference sequence). V dropped 7 bases and J dropped 0 bases, with 15 bases sitting between them. This CDR3 reads CATTSWGQMNTEAFF. The CDR3 nucleotides read TGTGCCACCACCTCGTGGGGGCAGATGAACACTGAAGCTTTCTTT.

V is TRBV19 and J is TRBJ2-4, with D possibly matching TRBD1 (6 bases). CDR3 length: 21 amino acids. Germline V gene data show CDR1 as LNHDA and CDR2 as SQIVND (reference sequence). V was clipped by 0 bases and J by 6 bases, with 30 bases between them. CDR3 in DNA: TGTGCCAGTAGTATAGATCTAGGTCGCGGCAGGGGAGTGAAGTTCGGAAACATTCAGTACTTC. Its translation is CASSIDLGRGRGVKFGNIQYF.

The chain recombines TRBV19 with TRBJ2-3; 7 nucleotides agree with TRBD1. V dropped 4 bases and J dropped 1; count of bases not matched to a gene: 5. CDR1 LNHDA and CDR2 SQIVND come from the germline V gene (reference sequence). The CDR3 is made up of 15 amino acids. Written as DNA, the CDR3 is TGTGCCAGTAGTACCCCTGGACAGGGCACAGATACGCAGTATTTT. It is translated as CASSTPGQGTDTQYF. The full variable domain, its missing parts supplied by reference TRBV19 and TRBJ2-3, is DGGITQSPKYLFRKEGQNVTLSCEQNLNHDAMYWYRQDPGQGLRLIYYSQIVNDFQKGDIAEGYSVSREKKESFPLTVTSAQKNPTAFYLCASSTPGQGTDTQYFGPGTRLTVL.

V and J are TRBV28 and TRBJ1-1; D not resolved. There are 13 residues in the CDR3. Germline values: CDR1 MDHEN, CDR2 SYDVKM. Trimming took 8 bases from V and 5 from J, leaving 15 bases between them. CDR3 sequence (DNA): TGTGCCAGCGGCACAGCACGGAGGACTGAAGCTTTCTTT. Protein sequence: CASGTARRTEAFF.

The chain is built from TRBV2 and TRBJ2-7; tentative D call: TRBD2 (6 bases). Germline V gives CDR1 SNHLY, CDR2 FYNNEI. This CDR3 comprises 13 residues. With 3 bases removed from V and 4 bases from J, the gap between germline ends came to 10 bases. The CDR3 sequence: CASSEQGLYEQYF. CDR3 nucleotides: TGTGCCAGCAGTGAGCAGGGACTGTACGAGCAGTACTTC.

This clone was recorded once. The chain recombines TRBV7-9 with TRBJ2-7; D may be TRBD1 (6 bases). Germline V gene lookup returns CDR1 SEHNR and CDR2 FQNEAQ (reference sequence). CDR3 length: 14 residues. Deletions cut 2 bases from V and 2 bases from J, with 10 bases between. The CDR3: CASSLTGTTYEQYF. Written as DNA, the CDR3 is TGTGCCAGCAGCTTAACCGGGACAACCTACGAGCAGTACTTC.

This chain links TRBV29-1 with TRBJ2-1; maybe TRBD2 (5 bases). V was trimmed by 4 bases and J by 8 bases, leaving 18 bases between them. Germline V gene lookup returns CDR1 SQVTM and CDR2 ANQGSEA. This CDR3 is 14 amino acids long. Written as DNA, the CDR3 is TGCAGCGTTGGGACTTGGGGAAATTGGGATGAGCAGTTCTTC. Protein sequence: CSVGTWGNWDEQFF.

The genes are TRBV18 and TRBJ2-7, with D unclear. CDR1 and CDR2 from the germline V gene are KGHSH and LQKENI. The ends were cut back, 3 bases at V and 4 bases at J, with 4 bases in the middle. The CDR3 spans 11 residues. The chain's CDR3 is CASSPLYEQYF. CDR3 DNA sequence: TGTGCCAGCTCACCCCTTTACGAGCAGTACTTC.

This clone was detected once. The chain couples TRBV19 to TRBJ2-7; 8 bases are shared with TRBD1. Losses at the gene ends were 5 bases for V and 4 bases for J; bases not matched to a gene: 10. Germline CDR1 LNHDA, CDR2 SQIVND (reference sequence). The CDR3 is 15 amino acids. The CDR3 spells CASSRTGTGTYEQYF. The CDR3 DNA is TGTGCCAGTAGTCGAACCGGGACAGGTACTTACGAGCAGTACTTC.

A few counts support this clone. The rearrangement uses TRBV6-4 and TRBJ2-1; possibly TRBD2 for D (5 bases). The CDR3 contains 13 residues. The germline V and J ends were trimmed by 4 bases and 4 bases, with 8 bases remaining between them. Germline CDR1 reads MRHNA; CDR2 reads SNTAGT. CDR3 DNA: TGTGCCAGCAGTGTGGAGGAGTACAATGAGCAGTTCTTC. Its protein product is CASSVEEYNEQFF.

This clone has a single count. This chain uses TRBV5-1 with TRBJ1-1; a possible D gene is TRBD1 (6 bases). V dropped 6 bases and J dropped 1 base, with 13 bases sitting between them. The CDR3 extends over 14 amino acids. CDR1 SGHRS and CDR2 YFSETQ come from the germline V gene. CDR3 nucleotide sequence: TGCGCCAGCACTTCCGGACAGAGGAACACTGAAGCTTTCTTT. Its translation: CASTSGQRNTEAFF.

This chain connects TRBV7-2 to TRBJ2-1; 8 bases align to TRBD2. V lost 3 bases and J lost 7; bases outside the gene matches: 8. The V gene's germline CDR1 is SGHTA and CDR2 FQGNSA. The length of the CDR3 is 15 residues. CDR3: CASSFSAGGGNEQFF. The CDR3 DNA is TGTGCCAGCAGCTTTAGCGCAGGCGGGGGGAATGAGCAGTTCTTC.

Turning to this clone: Sequence at one end of the junction differs from germline and may be a read error. The chain is built from TRBV4-3 and TRBJ2-6, with TRBD1 matching 9 bases. Germline V gene sequence: CDR1 LGHNA, CDR2 YSLEER. The CDR3 runs 19 residues. This CDR3 reads CASSQDGQGISSEANVLTF. CDR3 in DNA: TGCGCCAGCAGCCAAGATGGACAGGGGATCAGCTCTGAGGCCAACGTCCTGACTTTC.

V usage is TRBV11-2 and J usage is TRBJ2-3; TRBD2 aligns across 9 bases. CDR1 SGHAT and CDR2 FQNNGV come from the germline V gene. The CDR3 is made up of 16 amino acids. The trim removed 5 bases at V and 4 bases at J, leaving 10 bases unmatched. The CDR3 loop is CASSIIGGGAPDTQYF. CDR3 sequence (DNA): TGTGCCAGCAGCATAATAGGCGGGGGGGCCCCAGATACGCAGTATTTT. The full variable domain, completed using reference TRBV11-2 and TRBJ2-3, is EAGVAQSPRYKIIEKRQSVAFWCNPISGHATLYWYQQILGQGPKLLIQFQNNGVVDDSQLPKDRFSAERLKGVDSTLKIQPAKLEDSAVYLCASSIIGGGAPDTQYFGPGTRLTVL.

The gene calls are TRBV29-1 and TRBJ2-2, with 7 bases fitting TRBD2. The V segment lost 4 bases and the J segment 3 bases; nucleotides outside the gene matches: 5. The V gene's germline CDR1 is SQVTM and CDR2 ANQGSEA. The CDR3 extends over 14 amino acids. CDR3 nucleotides: TGCAGCGTTGCGTGGCTAGCGGACACCGGGGAGCTGTTTTTT. Translating gives CSVAWLADTGELFF.

In the case of this clone: Its ends do not fully match the called genes, so a read error is possible. J is TRBJ2-1 and V is TRBV7-9; 7 nucleotides align to TRBD1. The germline CDR1 and CDR2 sequences are SEHNR and FQNEAQ (reference sequence). The CDR3 extends over 14 amino acids. CDR3 DNA: TGTTCCAGCAGCGCCCCGGGGACAGCCAATGAGCAGTTCTTC. Encoded protein: CSSSAPGTANEQFF.

The V call is TRBV9, the J call TRBJ2-2; maybe TRBD1 (5 bases). Per germline, CDR1 SGDLS and CDR2 YYNGEE. V was trimmed by 3 bases and J by 7 bases, leaving 19 bases between them. The CDR3 spans 16 residues. CDR3 protein: CASSGGTGQVNGELFF. In DNA, the CDR3 is TGTGCCAGCAGCGGAGGAACCGGACAAGTAAACGGGGAGCTGTTTTTT.

The chain is built from TRBV6-9 and TRBJ2-3, with 10 bases lining up with TRBD2. In germline, CDR1 is MNHGY, CDR2 SVAAGI. The ends lost 6 bases at V and 1 base at J; junction bases unmatched: 7. The CDR3 extends over 16 amino acids. Written as DNA, the CDR3 is TGTGCCAGCAGGAAGCGGGGGGGCCAAGGCACAGATACGCAGTATTTT. Protein sequence: CASRKRGGQGTDTQYF.

On this clone: At one end the junction does not follow the germline gene, possibly because of a read error. The rearrangement uses TRBV28 and TRBJ2-7; 10 bases agree with TRBD2. The germline V gene has CDR1 MDHEN and CDR2 SYDVKM. CDR3 length: 13 amino acids. The chain's CDR3 is CASSPETGLAAAF. The CDR3, as DNA: TGTGCCAGCAGTCCAGAAACCGGACTAGCGGCTGCTTTC.

The J gene is TRBJ1-5, the V gene TRBV28; no clear D gene. V was clipped by 5 bases and J by 0 bases, with 14 bases between them. Germline V gene lookup returns CDR1 MDHEN and CDR2 SYDVKM. This CDR3 is 16 amino acids long. Here the CDR3 reads CASSLQDFYSNQPQHF. The CDR3, as DNA: TGTGCCAGCAGTCTTCAAGACTTTTATAGCAATCAGCCCCAGCATTTT.

This chain uses TRBV11-2 with TRBJ2-2; D remains ambiguous. The CDR3 extends over 15 amino acids. Trimming pared 0 bases from V and 5 bases from J, leaving 10 bases between. Germline V gene sequence: CDR1 SGHAT, CDR2 FQNNGV. The CDR3 spells CASSLDSMETGELFF. For the CDR3, the DNA is TGTGCCAGCAGCTTAGACAGTATGGAGACCGGGGAGCTGTTTTTT.

The V and J genes are TRBV6-6 and TRBJ1-2; D is unclear. Germline CDR1 reads MNHNY; CDR2 reads SVGAGI (reference sequence). V gave up 1 base and J gave up 1 base, with 10 bases separating them. This CDR3 has 15 amino acids. In DNA form, the CDR3 reads TGTGCCAGCAGTTACTACCTTGACATTAACTATGGCTACACCTTC. Its translation is CASSYYLDINYGYTF.

The rearrangement links TRBV9 to TRBJ2-5; D is uncertain. Germline lookup yields CDR1 SGDLS and CDR2 YYNGEE. The CDR3 extends over 14 amino acids. V lost 0 bases and J lost 5, with 11 bases in between. CDR3 coding DNA: TGTGCCAGCAGCGTAGAACGGTCACGGGAGACCCAGTACTTC. Translating gives CASSVERSRETQYF.

This chain links TRBV5-4 with TRBJ2-5; tentative D call: TRBD1 (6 bases). The V end was cut by 4 bases, the J end by 5 bases, with 18 bases between. The CDR3 is 15 amino acids. Germline V gene data show CDR1 as SGHNT and CDR2 as YYREEE (reference sequence). CDR3 sequence: CASSLGTPERETQYF. CDR3 bases: TGTGCCAGCAGCCTCGGGACACCTGAGAGGGAGACCCAGTACTTC.